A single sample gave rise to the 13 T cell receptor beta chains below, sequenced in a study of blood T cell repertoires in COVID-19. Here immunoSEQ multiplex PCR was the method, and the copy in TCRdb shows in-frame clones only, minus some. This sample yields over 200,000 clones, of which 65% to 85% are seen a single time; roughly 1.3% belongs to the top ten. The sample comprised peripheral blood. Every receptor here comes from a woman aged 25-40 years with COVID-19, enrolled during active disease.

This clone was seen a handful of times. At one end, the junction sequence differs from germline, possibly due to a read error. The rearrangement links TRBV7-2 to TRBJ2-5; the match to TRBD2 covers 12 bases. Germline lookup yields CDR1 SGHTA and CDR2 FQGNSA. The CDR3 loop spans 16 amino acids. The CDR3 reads CASSLAGTSGQETQYF. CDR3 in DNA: TGTGCCAGCAGCCTAGCCGGGACTAGCGGGCAAGAGACCCAGTACTTC.

The CDR3 loop reads CASGRDRATDTQYF. In DNA form, the CDR3 reads TGTGCTAGTGGCCGGGACAGGGCCACAGATACGCAGTATTTT. The V gene is TRBV12-5, the J gene TRBJ2-3; 9 bases map to TRBD1. CDR3 length equals 14 residues. V lost 6 bases and J lost 2; bases outside the gene matches: 3. Germline V gives CDR1 LGHNT, CDR2 FRNRAP.

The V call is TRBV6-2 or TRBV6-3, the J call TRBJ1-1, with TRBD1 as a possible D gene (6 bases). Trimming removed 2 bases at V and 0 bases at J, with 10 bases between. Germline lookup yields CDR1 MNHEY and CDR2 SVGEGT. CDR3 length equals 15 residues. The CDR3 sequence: CASSYRHRVNTEAFF. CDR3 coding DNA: TGTGCCAGCAGTTACCGCCACAGGGTGAACACTGAAGCTTTCTTT.

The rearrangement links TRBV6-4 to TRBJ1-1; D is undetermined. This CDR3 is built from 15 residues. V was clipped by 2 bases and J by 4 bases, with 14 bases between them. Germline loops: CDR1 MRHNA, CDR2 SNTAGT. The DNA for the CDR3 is TGTGCCAGCAGTGACGCGCCGGGGATTAGCACTGAAGCTTTCTTT. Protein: CASSDAPGISTEAFF.

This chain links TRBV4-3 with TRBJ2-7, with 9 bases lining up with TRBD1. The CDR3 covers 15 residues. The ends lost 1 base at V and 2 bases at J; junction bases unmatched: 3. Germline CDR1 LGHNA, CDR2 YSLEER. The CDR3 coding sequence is TGCGCCAGCAGCCAAGGGACAGGGGAAACCTACGAGCAGTACTTC. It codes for CASSQGTGETYEQYF.

The CDR3 region is CASTPRRESREQYF. The CDR3 nucleotides are TGTGCCAGCACGCCCCGTCGGGAATCCCGCGAGCAGTACTTC. This chain joins TRBV7-2 and TRBJ2-7; D perhaps matches TRBD2 (5 bases). V gave up 7 bases and J gave up 6 bases, with 19 bases separating them. Looked up from germline, CDR1 is SGHTA and CDR2 is FQGNSA. The CDR3 runs to 14 residues.

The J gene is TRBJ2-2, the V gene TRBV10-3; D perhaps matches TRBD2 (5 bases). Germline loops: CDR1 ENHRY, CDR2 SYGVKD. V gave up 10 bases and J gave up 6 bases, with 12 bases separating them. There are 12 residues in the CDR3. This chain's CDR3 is CATQTSSGELFF. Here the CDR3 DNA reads TGTGCCACCCAAACTAGTTCCGGGGAGCTGTTTTTT.

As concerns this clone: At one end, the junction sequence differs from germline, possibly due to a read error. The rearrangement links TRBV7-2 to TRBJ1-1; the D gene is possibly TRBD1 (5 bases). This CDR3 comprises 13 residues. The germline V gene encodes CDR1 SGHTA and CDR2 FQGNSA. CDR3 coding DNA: TGTGCGAGCATGCGCAATACAGGATATGAAGCTTTCTTT. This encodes CASMRNTGYEAFF.

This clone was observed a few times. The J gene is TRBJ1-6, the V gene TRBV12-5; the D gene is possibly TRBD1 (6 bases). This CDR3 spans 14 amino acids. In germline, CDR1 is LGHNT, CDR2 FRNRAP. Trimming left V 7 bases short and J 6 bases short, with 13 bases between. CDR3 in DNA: TGTGCTAGTGCCCCGGACAGCCTTAATTCACCCCTCCACTTT. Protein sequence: CASAPDSLNSPLHF.

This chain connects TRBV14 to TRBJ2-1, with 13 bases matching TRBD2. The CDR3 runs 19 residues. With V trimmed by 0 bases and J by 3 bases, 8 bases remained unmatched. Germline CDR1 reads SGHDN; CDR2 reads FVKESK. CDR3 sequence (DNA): TGTGCCAGCAGCCAAGATTTGTCGGGGACTAGCGGGATCTACAATGAGCAGTTCTTC. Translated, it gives CASSQDLSGTSGIYNEQFF. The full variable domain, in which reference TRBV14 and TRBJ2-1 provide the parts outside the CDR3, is EAGVTQFPSHSVIEKGQTVTLRCDPISGHDNLYWYRRVMGKEIKFLLHFVKESKQDESGMPNNRFLAERTGGTYSTLKVQPAELEDSGVYFCASSQDLSGTSGIYNEQFFGPGTRLTVL.

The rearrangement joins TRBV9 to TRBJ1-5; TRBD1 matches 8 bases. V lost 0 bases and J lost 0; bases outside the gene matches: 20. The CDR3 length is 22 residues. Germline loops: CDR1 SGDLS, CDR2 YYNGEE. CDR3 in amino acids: CASSVEKKRTGKGPYSNQPQHF. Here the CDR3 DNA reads TGTGCCAGCAGCGTAGAAAAAAAGCGGACAGGGAAGGGACCATATAGCAATCAGCCCCAGCATTTT.

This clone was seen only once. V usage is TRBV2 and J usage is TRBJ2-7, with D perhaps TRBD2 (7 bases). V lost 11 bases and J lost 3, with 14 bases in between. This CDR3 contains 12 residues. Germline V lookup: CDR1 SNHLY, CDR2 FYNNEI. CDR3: CASKGEGYEQYF. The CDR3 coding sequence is TGTGCCTCGAAGGGGGAGGGCTACGAGCAGTACTTC.

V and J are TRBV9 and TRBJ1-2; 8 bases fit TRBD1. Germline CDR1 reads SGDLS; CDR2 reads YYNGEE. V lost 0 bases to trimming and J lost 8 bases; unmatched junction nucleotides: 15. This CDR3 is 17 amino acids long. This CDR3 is CASSVDQGADKPDGYTF. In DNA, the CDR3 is TGTGCCAGCAGCGTAGATCAGGGGGCGGACAAGCCGGACGGCTACACCTTC.